This TCR beta chain was sequenced in a study of T cell changes during pregnancy in multiple sclerosis. The sample holds a few counts of this clone. CDR1 is SGHVS, CDR2 FQNEAQ, per germline. The CDR3 extends over 15 amino acids. The J segment lost 1 base and the V segment lost 3 bases, leaving 4 bases of the junction unmatched. Profiling relied on immunoSEQ multiplex PCR, and the TCRdb table lists in-frame clones only, not all of them. The sample has about 28,000 clones, 89% seen once; the top ten hold 0.6% to 0.85%. Material: CD4+ T cells from peripheral blood mononuclear cells, obtained in the second trimester of pregnancy. V and J are TRBV7-8 and TRBJ2-5; 8 bases are a match to TRBD2. The sequence was collected from a female donor with multiple sclerosis, enrolled in a pregnancy study. The CDR3 spells CASSLPGGPQETQYF. Written as DNA, the CDR3 is TGTGCCAGCAGCTTGCCGGGGGGGCCCCAAGAGACCCAGTACTTC.